This TCR beta chain emerged from a study of blood T cell repertoires in COVID-19. Study details: The cDNA or gDNA used as material had been derived from T cells, B-cell-depleted T cells, or PBMCs.

This CDR3 is built from 14 residues. J was trimmed by 4 bases and V by 3 bases; bases with no gene match: 6. Germline-derived CDR1 and CDR2 are SGHKS and YYEKEE (reference sequence). Some clones are missing from TCRdb's copy, which holds only in-frame ones; the method was immunoSEQ multiplex PCR. The sample has fewer than 70,000 clones, 84% seen once. The sample comprised peripheral blood. The J gene is TRBJ2-5, the V gene TRBV5-5, with 7 bases lining up with TRBD2. The source is a man aged 45 to 65 with active COVID-19. CDR3 sequence (DNA): TGTGCCAGCAGCTCGTTATCGGGAGGAGAGACCCAGTACTTC. It codes for CASSSLSGGETQYF.